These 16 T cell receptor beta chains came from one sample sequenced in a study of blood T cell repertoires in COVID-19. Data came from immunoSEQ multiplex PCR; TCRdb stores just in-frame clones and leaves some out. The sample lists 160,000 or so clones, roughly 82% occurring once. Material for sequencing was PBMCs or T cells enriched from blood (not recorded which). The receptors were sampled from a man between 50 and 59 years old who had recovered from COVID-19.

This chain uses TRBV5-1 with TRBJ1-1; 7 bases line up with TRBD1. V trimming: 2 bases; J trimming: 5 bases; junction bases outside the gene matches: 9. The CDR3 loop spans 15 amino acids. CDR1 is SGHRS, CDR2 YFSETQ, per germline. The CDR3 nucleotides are TGCGCCAGCAGCTTAGAGACAGGGATAAATACTGAAGCTTTCTTT. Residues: CASSLETGINTEAFF.

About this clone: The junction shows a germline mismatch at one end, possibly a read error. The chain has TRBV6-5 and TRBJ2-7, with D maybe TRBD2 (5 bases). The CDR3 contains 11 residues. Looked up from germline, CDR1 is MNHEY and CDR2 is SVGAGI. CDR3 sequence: CASRISGILFF. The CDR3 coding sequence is TGTGCCAGCAGAATTTCCGGGATCCTATTCTTC.

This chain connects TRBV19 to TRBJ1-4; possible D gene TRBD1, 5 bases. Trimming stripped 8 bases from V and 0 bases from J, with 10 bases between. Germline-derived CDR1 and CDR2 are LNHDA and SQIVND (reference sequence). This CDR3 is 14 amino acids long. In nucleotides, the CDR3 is TGTGCCAGTCGAGGAGGGGCAACTAATGAAAAACTGTTTTTT. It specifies CASRGGATNEKLFF.

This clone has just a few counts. The DNA of the CDR3 is TGTGCCAGCAGCCGAGACAGGGAGGTAGAACAGCCCCAGCATTTT. It is translated as CASSRDREVEQPQHF. The chain joins TRBV5-4 to TRBJ1-5; 7 nucleotides line up with TRBD1. The CDR3 is made up of 15 amino acids. CDR1 SGHNT and CDR2 YYREEE come from the germline V gene (reference sequence). The junction had 11 bases not matched to a gene; V was cut back by 4 bases and J by 7 bases.

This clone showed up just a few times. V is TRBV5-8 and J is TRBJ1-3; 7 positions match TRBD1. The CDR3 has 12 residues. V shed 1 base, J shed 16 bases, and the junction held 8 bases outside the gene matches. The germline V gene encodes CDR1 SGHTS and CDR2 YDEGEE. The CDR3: CASSLSGGLGYF. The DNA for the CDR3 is TGTGCCAGCAGCTTGTCAGGGGGGCTCGGGTATTTT.

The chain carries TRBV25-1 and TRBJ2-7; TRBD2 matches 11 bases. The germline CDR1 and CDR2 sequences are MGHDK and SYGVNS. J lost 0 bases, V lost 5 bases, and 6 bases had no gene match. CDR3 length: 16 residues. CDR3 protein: CASSTRTSGFSYEQYF. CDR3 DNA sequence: TGTGCCAGCAGTACCCGGACTAGCGGGTTCTCCTACGAGCAGTACTTC.

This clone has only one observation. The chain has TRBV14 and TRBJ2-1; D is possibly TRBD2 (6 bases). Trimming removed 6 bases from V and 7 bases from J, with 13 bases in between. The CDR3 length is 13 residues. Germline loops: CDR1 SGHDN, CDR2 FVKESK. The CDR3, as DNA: TGTGCCAGCAGAGAAACTGGGGGGAATGAGCAGTTCTTC. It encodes CASRETGGNEQFF.

The CDR3 spells CASSPYDGEQYF. DNA for the CDR3: TGTGCCAGCAGCCCCTACGACGGGGAGCAGTACTTC. The chain employs TRBV9 and TRBJ2-7; D unclear. In germline, CDR1 is SGDLS, CDR2 YYNGEE. Trimming removed 4 bases from V and 7 bases from J, with 12 bases in between. This CDR3 region has 12 residues.

Here the CDR3 reads CASSPGLREKLFF. The CDR3 region has the DNA TGTGCCAGCAGCCCGGGACTCAGGGAAAAACTGTTTTTT. The rearrangement uses TRBV12-3 or TRBV12-4 and TRBJ1-4; D perhaps matches TRBD1 (5 bases). Trimming removed 6 bases at V and 8 bases at J, with 13 bases between. The CDR3 consists of 13 residues.

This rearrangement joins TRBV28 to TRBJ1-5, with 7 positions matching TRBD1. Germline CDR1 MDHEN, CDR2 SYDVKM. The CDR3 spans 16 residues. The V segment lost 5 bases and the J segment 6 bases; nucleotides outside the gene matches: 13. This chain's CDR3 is CASSTTRQGTTQPQHF. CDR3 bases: TGTGCCAGCAGTACAACACGACAGGGCACTACTCAGCCCCAGCATTTT.

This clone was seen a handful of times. Here the CDR3 reads CASRTGHTEAFF. The CDR3 DNA is TGCGCCAGCAGGACAGGGCACACTGAAGCTTTCTTT. The V and J genes are TRBV5-1 and TRBJ1-1; 7 bases are shared with TRBD1. Looked up from germline, CDR1 is SGHRS and CDR2 is YFSETQ. The CDR3 extends over 12 amino acids. Losses at the gene ends were 5 bases for V and 3 bases for J; bases not matched to a gene: 1.

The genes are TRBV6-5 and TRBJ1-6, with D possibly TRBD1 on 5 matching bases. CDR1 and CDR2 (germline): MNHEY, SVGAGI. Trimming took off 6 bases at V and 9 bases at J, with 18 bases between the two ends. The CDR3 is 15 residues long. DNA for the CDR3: TGTGCCAGCAGACAGTTAGGGGACTCCTCTTCACCCCTCCACTTT. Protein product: CASRQLGDSSSPLHF.

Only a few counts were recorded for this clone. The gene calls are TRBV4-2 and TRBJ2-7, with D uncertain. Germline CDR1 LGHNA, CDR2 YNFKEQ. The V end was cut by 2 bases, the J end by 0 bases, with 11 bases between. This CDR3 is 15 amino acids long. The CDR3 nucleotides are TGTGCCAGCAGCCAAACCGACACTCTCTCCTACGAGCAGTACTTC. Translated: CASSQTDTLSYEQYF.

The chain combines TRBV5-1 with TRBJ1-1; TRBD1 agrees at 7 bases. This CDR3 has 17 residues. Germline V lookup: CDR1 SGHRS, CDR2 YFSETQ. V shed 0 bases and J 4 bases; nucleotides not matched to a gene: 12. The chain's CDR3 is CASSLGGGAGLVTEAFF. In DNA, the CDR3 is TGCGCCAGCAGCTTGGGAGGGGGCGCGGGTTTGGTCACTGAAGCTTTCTTT.

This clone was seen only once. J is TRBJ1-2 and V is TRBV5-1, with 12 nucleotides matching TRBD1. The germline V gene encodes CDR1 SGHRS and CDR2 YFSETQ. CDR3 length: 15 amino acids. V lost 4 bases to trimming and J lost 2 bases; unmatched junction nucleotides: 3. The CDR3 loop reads CASSLGTGGNYGYTF. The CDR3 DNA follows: TGCGCCAGCAGCCTAGGGACAGGGGGCAACTATGGCTACACCTTC. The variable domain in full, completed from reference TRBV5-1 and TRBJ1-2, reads KAGVTQTPRYLIKTRGQQVTLSCSPISGHRSVSWYQQTPGQGLQFLFEYFSETQRNKGNFPGRFSGRQFSNSRSEMNVSTLELGDSALYLCASSLGTGGNYGYTFGSGTRLTVV.

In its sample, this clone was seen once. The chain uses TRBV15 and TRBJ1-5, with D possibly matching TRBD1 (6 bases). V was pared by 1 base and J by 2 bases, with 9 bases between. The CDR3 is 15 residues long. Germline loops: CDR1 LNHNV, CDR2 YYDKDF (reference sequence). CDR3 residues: CATSRAQGGNQPQHF. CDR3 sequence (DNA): TGTGCCACCAGCAGAGCACAGGGCGGCAATCAGCCCCAGCATTTT.